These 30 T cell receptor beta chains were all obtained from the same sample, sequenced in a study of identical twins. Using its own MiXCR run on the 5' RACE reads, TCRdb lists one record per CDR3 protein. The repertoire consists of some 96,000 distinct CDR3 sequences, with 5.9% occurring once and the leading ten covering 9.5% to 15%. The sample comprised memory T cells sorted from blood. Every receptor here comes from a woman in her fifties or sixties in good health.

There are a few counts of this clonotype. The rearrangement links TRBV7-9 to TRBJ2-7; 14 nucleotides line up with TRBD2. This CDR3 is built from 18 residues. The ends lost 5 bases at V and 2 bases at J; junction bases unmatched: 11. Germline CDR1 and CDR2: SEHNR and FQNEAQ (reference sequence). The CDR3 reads CASSPGLAGGARPYEQYF. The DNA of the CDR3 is TGTGCCAGCAGCCCTGGACTAGCGGGAGGCGCAAGACCCTACGAGCAGTACTTC.

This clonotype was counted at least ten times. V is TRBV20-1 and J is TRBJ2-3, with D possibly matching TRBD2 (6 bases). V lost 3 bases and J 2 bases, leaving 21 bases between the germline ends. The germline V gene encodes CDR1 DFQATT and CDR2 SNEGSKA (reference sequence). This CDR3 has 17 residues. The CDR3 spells CSASGARDGGNTDTQYF. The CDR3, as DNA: TGCAGTGCTAGTGGAGCGCGGGACGGTGGGAACACAGATACGCAGTATTTT.

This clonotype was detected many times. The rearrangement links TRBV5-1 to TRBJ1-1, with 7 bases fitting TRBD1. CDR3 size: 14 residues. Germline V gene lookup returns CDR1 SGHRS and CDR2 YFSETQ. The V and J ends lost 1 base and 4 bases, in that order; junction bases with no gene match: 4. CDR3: CASSLQGDLTEAFF. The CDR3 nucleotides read TGCGCCAGCAGCTTGCAGGGGGATCTCACTGAAGCTTTCTTT.

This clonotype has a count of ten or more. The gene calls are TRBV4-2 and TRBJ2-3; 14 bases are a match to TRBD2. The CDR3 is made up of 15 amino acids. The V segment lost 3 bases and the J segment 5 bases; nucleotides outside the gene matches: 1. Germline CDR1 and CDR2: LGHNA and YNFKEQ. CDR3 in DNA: TGTGCCAGCAGCCAGGGGACTAGCGGGAGAGATACGCAGTATTTT. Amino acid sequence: CASSQGTSGRDTQYF.

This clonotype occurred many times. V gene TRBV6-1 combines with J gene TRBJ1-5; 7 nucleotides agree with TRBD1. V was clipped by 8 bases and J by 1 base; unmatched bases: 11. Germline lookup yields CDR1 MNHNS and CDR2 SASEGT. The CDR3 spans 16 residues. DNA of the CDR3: TGTGCCAGCGTAGACAGGGTAAGAGGGAGCAATCAGCCCCAGCATTTT. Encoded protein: CASVDRVRGSNQPQHF.

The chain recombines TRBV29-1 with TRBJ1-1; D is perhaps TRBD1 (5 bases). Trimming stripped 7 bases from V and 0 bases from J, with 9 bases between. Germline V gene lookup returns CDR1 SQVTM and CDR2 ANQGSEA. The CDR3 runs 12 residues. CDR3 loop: CSAGTVNTEAFF. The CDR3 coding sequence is TGCAGCGCCGGGACGGTGAACACTGAAGCTTTCTTT.

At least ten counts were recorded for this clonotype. The CDR3 loop reads CASLLGANLYEQYF. Here the CDR3 DNA reads TGTGCCAGCCTGTTGGGGGCCAACCTCTACGAGCAGTACTTC. The genes are TRBV6-6 and TRBJ2-7; weak D call: TRBD1 (6 bases). The CDR3 has 14 residues. V lost 8 bases and J lost 3, with 17 bases in between. Germline V gene data show CDR1 as MNHNY and CDR2 as SVGAGI (reference sequence).

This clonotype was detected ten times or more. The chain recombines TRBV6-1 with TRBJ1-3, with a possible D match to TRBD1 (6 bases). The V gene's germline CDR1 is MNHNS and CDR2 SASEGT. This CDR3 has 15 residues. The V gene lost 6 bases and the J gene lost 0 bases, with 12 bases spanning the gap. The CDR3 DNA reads TGTGCCAGCAGAGTTTCGACAGGCTCTGGAAACACCATATATTTT. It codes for CASRVSTGSGNTIYF.

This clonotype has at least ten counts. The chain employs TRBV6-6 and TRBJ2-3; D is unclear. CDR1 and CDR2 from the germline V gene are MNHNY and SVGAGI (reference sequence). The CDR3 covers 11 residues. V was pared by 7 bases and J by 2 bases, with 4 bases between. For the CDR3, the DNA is TGTGCCAGCAAGAACACAGATACGCAGTATTTT. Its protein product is CASKNTDTQYF.

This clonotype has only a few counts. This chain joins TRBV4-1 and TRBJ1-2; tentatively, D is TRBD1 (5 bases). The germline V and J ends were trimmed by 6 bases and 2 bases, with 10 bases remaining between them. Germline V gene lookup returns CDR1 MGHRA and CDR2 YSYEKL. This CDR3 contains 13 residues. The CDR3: CASRRTGNYGYTF. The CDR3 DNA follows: TGCGCCAGCAGACGTACAGGAAACTATGGCTACACCTTC.

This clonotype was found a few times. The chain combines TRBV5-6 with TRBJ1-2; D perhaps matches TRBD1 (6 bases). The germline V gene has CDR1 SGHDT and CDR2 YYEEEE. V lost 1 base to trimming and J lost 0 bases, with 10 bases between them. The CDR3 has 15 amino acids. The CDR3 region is CASSLIRGANYGYTF. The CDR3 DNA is TGTGCCAGCAGCTTGATAAGGGGGGCTAACTATGGCTACACCTTC.

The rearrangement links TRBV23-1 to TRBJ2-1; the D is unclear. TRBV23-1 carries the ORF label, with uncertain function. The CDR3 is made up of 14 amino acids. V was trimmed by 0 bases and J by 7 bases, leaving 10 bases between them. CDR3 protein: CASSQSVHRNEQFF. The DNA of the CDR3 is TGCGCCAGCAGTCAATCGGTACACCGGAATGAGCAGTTCTTC.

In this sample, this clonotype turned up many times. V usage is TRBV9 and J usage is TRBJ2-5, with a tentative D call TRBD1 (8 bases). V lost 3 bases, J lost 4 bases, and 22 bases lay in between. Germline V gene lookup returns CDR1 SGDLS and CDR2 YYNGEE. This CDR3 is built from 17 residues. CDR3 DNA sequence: TGTGCCAGCAGCGGTCGCGTCGGGGGGACAGGAGGAGAGACCCAGTACTTC. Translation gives CASSGRVGGTGGETQYF.

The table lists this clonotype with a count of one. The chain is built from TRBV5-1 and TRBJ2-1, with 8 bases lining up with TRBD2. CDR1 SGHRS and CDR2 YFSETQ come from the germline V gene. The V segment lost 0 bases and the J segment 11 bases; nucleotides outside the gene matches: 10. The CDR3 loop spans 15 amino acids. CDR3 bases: TGCGCCAGCAGCTTGGCCTCCTGGGTAGCGGGACAGCAGTTCTTC. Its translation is CASSLASWVAGQQFF.

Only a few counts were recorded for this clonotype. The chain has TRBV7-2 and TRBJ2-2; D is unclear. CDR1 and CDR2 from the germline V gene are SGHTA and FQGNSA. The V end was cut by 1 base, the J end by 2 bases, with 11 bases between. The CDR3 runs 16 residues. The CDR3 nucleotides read TGTGCCAGCAGCTTAGTAGGCCGAACCAACACCGGGGAGCTGTTTTTT. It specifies CASSLVGRTNTGELFF.

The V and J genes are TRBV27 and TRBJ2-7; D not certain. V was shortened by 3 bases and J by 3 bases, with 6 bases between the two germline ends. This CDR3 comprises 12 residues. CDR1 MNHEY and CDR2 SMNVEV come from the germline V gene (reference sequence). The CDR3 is CASSFPGYEQYV. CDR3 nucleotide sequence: TGTGCCAGCAGTTTCCCGGGCTACGAGCAGTACGTC.

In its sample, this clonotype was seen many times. CDR3 protein: CASSSAGPSKYTF. Here the CDR3 DNA reads TGTGCCAGCAGTTCCGCGGGACCATCCAAATACACCTTC. The V and J genes are TRBV12-3 or TRBV12-4 and TRBJ1-2; perhaps TRBD1 as D (5 bases). The CDR3 is 13 residues long. V was pared by 4 bases and J by 11 bases, with 17 bases between.

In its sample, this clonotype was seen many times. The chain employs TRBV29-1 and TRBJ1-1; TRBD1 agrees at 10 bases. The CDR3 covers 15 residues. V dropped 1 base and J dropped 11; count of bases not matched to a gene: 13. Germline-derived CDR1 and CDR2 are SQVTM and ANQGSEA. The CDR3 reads CSVEAGQGPRLPAFF. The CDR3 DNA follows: TGCAGCGTTGAAGCGGGACAGGGGCCCAGACTACCCGCTTTCTTT.

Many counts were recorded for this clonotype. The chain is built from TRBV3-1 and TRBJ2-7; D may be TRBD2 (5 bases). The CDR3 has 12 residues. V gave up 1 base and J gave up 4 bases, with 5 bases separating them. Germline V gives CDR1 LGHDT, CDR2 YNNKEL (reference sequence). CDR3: CASSQGGYEQYF. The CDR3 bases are TGTGCCAGCAGCCAAGGCGGGTACGAGCAGTACTTC.

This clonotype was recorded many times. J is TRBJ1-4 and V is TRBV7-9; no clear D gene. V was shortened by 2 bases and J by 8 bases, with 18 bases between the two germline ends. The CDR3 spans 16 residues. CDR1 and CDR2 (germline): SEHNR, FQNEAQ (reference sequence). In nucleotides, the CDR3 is TGTGCCAGCAGCTTAAACAGCCCAGACGTGGGAGAAAAACTGTTTTTT. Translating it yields CASSLNSPDVGEKLFF.

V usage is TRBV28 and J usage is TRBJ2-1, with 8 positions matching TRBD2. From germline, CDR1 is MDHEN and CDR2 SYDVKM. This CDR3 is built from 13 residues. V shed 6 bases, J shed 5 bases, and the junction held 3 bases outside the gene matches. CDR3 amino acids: CASRTSANNEQFF. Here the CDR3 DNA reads TGTGCCAGCAGGACTAGCGCGAACAATGAGCAGTTCTTC. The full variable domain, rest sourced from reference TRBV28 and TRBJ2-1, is DVKVTQSSRYLVKRTGEKVFLECVQDMDHENMFWYRQDPGLGLRLIYFSYDVKMKEKGDIPEGYSVSREKKERFSLILESASTNQTSMYLCASRTSANNEQFFGPGTRLTVL.

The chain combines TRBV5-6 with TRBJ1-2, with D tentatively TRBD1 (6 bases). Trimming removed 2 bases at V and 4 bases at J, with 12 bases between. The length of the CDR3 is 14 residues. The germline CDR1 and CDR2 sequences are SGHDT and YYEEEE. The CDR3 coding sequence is TGTGCCAGCAGCTTCACAGGGATTCTCTATGGCTACACCTTC. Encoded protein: CASSFTGILYGYTF.

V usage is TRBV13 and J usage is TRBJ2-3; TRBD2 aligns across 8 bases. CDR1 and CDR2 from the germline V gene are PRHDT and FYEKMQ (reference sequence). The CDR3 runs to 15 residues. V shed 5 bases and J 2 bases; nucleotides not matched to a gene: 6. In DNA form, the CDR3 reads TGTGCCAGCAGCGCCGGGACTAGTCACACAGATACGCAGTATTTT. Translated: CASSAGTSHTDTQYF.

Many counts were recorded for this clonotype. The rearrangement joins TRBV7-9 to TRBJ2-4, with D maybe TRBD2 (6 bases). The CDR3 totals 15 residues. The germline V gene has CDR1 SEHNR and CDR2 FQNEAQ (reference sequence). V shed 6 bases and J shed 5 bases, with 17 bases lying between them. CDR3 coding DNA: TGTGCCAGCAGTCCGGGGGACTTGGGGCAAAACATTCAGTACTTC. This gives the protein CASSPGDLGQNIQYF.

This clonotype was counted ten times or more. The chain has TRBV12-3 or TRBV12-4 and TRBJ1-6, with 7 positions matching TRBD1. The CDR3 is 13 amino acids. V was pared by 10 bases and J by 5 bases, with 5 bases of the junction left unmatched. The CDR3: CATKDRHNSPLHF. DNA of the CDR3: TGTGCCACCAAGGACAGGCATAATTCACCCCTCCACTTT.

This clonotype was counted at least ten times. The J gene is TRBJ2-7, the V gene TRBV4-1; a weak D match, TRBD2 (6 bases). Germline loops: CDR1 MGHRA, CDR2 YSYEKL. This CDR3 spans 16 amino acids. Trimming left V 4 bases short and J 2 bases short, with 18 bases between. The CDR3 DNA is TGCGCCAGCAGCCCCACCCCCGGCGGGATGGCCTACGAGCAGTACTTC. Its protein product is CASSPTPGGMAYEQYF.

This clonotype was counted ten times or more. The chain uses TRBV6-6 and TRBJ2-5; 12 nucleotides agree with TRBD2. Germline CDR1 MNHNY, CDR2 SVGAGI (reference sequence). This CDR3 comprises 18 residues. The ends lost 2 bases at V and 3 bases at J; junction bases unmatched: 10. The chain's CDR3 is CASSYPTLAGGGKETQYF. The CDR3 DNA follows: TGTGCCAGCAGTTACCCGACCCTAGCGGGAGGGGGGAAAGAGACCCAGTACTTC.

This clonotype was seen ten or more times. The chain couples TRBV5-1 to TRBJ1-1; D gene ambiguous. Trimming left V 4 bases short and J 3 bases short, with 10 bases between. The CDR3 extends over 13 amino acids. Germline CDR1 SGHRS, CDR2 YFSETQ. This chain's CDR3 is CASSRGPDTEAFF. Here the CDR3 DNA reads TGCGCCAGCAGCCGCGGGCCTGACACTGAAGCTTTCTTT.

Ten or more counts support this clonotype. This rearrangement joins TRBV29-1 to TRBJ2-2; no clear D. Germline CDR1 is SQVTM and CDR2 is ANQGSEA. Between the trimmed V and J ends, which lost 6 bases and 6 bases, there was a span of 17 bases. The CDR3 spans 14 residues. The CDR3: CSVWTNPTPGELFF. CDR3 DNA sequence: TGCAGCGTATGGACCAACCCTACACCCGGGGAGCTGTTTTTT.

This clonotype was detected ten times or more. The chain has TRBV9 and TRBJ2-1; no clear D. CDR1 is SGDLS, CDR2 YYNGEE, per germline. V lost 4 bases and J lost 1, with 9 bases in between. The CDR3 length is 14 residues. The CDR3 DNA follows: TGTGCCAGCAGCATCCAGGTTTCCTACAATGAGCAGTTCTTC. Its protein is CASSIQVSYNEQFF.